This note documents a single TCR beta chain sequence. Its recognized antigen is unknown. No much larger clonotype is one base removed from it; base qualities were not supplied. In this study, sorted CD4+ and CD8+ T cells from the blood of healthy subjects and of severe aplastic anemia patients had their TCR repertoires deep-sequenced. Ficoll-Paque density gradient centrifugation was used to isolate peripheral blood mononuclear cells. Before DNA extraction, CD4+ and CD8+ T cells were sorted with FACS or magnetic beads. The data were obtained in a study of CD8+CD57+ T cells in acquired aplastic anemia (dated by TCRdb to the late 2010s). About the investigation overall: DNA extracted from sorted CD4+ and CD8+ cells had a mean of around 3 ug, with a range of about 0.18 to 27.4 ug. An average of roughly 10 million reads for CD4+ cells and under 12 million reads for CD8+ cells was obtained from healthy donor samples. General study outcomes and caveats: CD8+ Simpson's diversity did not differ significantly between patients and healthy controls (P=0.060). Although roughly 29 CD8+ CDR3 sequences were shared by patients and controls, these sequences appeared highly expressed in patients and within the immunodominant clones of patients.

Genomic DNA was used as template for profiling of TCR beta VDJ combinations and CDR3 sequences. An Illumina HiSeq 2000 was the platform used for TCR repertoire sequencing. Concerning the study's data processing: TRBV/TRBJ rearrangement plots, CDR3 size and DJ length profiles, and Simpson's diversity index were used to evaluate the repertoires. The most abundant DNA sequence in the deep sequencing data was defined as the immunodominant clone. CDR3 amino acid sequences were checked for sharing across subjects and were also compared against the VDJdb database and published repertoires. Using fastp at Q25 and MiXCR, TCRdb reprocessed the public reads and kept productive beta chains. CDR3 protein duplicates are merged, each entry listing the most common genes and DNA. The authors' filters were not applied to this entry. The sample includes more than 150,000 distinct CDR3 sequences, with about half observed a single time. Of the sample, under 3% is held by the ten largest clones.

V loses 8 bases of germline sequence and J loses 1 base, and the interval between the two ends is 14 bases. The CDR3, cysteine through phenylalanine, is 14 amino acids long. CDR3 DNA only is kept here, 42 bases in frame from base 1. CDR1 and CDR2 (MNHNS, SASEGT) derive from the germline V gene. Sequenced input: sorted CD4+, CD8+, or CD8+CD57+ T cells (not recorded which) from PBMCs. The chain is encoded by TRBV6-1 joined to TRBJ1-2, and perhaps TRBD1 as D gene, on 6 matching bases. This TCR came from a human donor in good health. The DNA sequence reads TGTGCCAGCGGGGGGCGGGGCTATAACTATGGCTACACCTTC. This codes for CASGGRGYNYGYTF.